The 4 T cell receptor beta chains presented below share a single source sample, sequenced in a study of T cell clusters in autoimmune cytopenias. Approximately 36,000 genome equivalents of blood DNA were amplified for TRB. One tube held mixed TRB-A and TRB-B primer pools for touch-down PCR. Reprocessing the multiplex PCR reads, TCRdb reports a single entry for every CDR3 protein and omits DNA. The sample has around 4,200 distinct CDR3 sequences. The sample comprised peripheral blood. The receptors originated from a human donor with an autoimmune cytopenia or autoimmune hepatitis (not recorded which).

Its frequency marks this clonotype as large. The chain recombines TRBV29-1 with TRBJ2-7; TCRdb names TRBD1, which stays unverified in the absence of DNA. This CDR3 has 12 residues. CDR1 is SQVTM, CDR2 ANQGSEA, per germline. CDR3 sequence: CSAKGQGYEQYF.

V usage is TRBV19 and J usage is TRBJ2-1; as DNA is missing, the TRBD1 call by TCRdb cannot be tested. Germline V CDR1 and CDR2: LNHDA, SQIVND (reference sequence). The CDR3 has 14 amino acids. The CDR3 loop is CASNHRTGGNEQFF.

V usage is TRBV6-1 and J usage is TRBJ1-5. Germline CDR1 reads MNHNS; CDR2 reads SASEGT. This CDR3 is built from 15 residues. CDR3 residues: CASSEGSANNQPQHF.

The chain uses TRBV6-1 and TRBJ2-7; TCRdb calls TRBD2, which cannot be checked without DNA. Germline CDR1 MNHNS, CDR2 SASEGT. CDR3 length equals 14 residues. The chain's CDR3 is CASKGPSLGYEQYF.